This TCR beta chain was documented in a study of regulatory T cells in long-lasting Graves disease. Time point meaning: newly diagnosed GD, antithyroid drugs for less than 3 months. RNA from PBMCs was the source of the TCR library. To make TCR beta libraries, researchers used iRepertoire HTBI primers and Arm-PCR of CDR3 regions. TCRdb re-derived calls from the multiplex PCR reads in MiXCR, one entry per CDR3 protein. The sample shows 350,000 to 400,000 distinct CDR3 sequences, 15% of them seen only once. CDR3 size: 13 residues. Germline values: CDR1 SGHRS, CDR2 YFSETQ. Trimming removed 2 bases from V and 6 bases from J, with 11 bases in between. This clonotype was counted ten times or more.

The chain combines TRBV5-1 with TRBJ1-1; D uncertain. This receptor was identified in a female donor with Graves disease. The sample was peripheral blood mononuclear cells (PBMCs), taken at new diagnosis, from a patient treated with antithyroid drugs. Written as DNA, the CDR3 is TGCGCCAGCAGCTTTCAGAGCATGGCTGAAGCTTTCTTT. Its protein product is CASSFQSMAEAFF.